This is a list of T cell receptor beta chains from one sample in a study of T cells in Graves' hyperthyroidism and ophthalmopathy. TCRdb re-called the multiplex PCR reads through MiXCR, storing one row per CDR3 protein. The table lists about 840,000 distinct CDR3 sequences, about 38% of them singletons. The sample was blood. The receptors shown here come from a man aged 18 to 35 with Graves' hyperthyroidism. The CDR3 runs from the conserved cysteine through the conserved F or W. The order of the fields is clone size, V gene, D gene, J gene, CDR3 DNA, CDR3 protein. D genes are given only for firm matches. Only part of the rows carry a size: once, few, many, or a class if the clone is expanded.

>-|TRBV2|TRBD1|TRBJ1-4
TGTGCCAGCAGACCCCTCGACAGGGCGCCTAATGAAAAACTGTTTTTT
CASRPLDRAPNEKLFF
>-|TRBV15|-|TRBJ1-4
TGTGCCACCAGCGATAGACCTTCGGGGCCAACTAATGAAAAACTGTTTTTT
CATSDRPSGPTNEKLFF
>-|TRBV6-5|-|TRBJ1-6
TGTGCCAGCAGAGACCTTTCACCCCTCCACTTT
CASRDLSPLHF
>-|TRBV27|TRBD2|TRBJ2-7
TGTGCCAGCAGTTTGCATAGCGGGTCCCCCGGCTACGAGCAGTACTTC
CASSLHSGSPGYEQYF
>many|TRBV6-5|TRBD1|TRBJ2-5
TGTGCCAGCAGTGATACCCCGGACAGGGCAGAGACCCAGTACTTC
CASSDTPDRAETQYF
>-|TRBV7-9|TRBD1|TRBJ2-7
TGTGCCAGCAGCTTTAAACAGGGGAAGGAGACCTACGAGCAGTACTTC
CASSFKQGKETYEQYF
>many|TRBV29-1|-|TRBJ1-1
TGCAGCGTTGAAGCAGCGAACACTGAAGCTTTCTTT
CSVEAANTEAFF
>many|TRBV7-9|TRBD2|TRBJ2-5
TGTGCCAGCAGCTTAGTGACTAGCGTTGAAGAGACCCAGTACTTC
CASSLVTSVEETQYF
>-|TRBV29-1|TRBD1|TRBJ2-7
TGCAGCGTTGTGACGACAGGGGGGCTTGGCGAGCAGTACTTC
CSVVTTGGLGEQYF
>-|TRBV29-1|-|TRBJ1-1
TGCAGCGTCCGCGTCGGATCGGAAGGAGCTTTCTTT
CSVRVGSEGAFF
>many|TRBV10-3|TRBD1|TRBJ2-7
TGTGCCATCAGTGAGGGGACAGGGAGGCCGTACGAGCAGTACTTC
CAISEGTGRPYEQYF
>many|TRBV29-1|-|TRBJ1-1
TGCAGCGTTGGCCTCGGCAGTGAAGCTTTCTTT
CSVGLGSEAFF
>once|TRBV7-9|-|TRBJ2-5
TGCGCCAGCAGCCCCTGGAGCGGGACCCAGTACTTC
CASSPWSGTQYF
>-|TRBV6-5|-|TRBJ1-2
TGTGCCAGCAGCCCCGGGTCTGACGACTATGGCTACACCTTC
CASSPGSDDYGYTF
>few|TRBV7-2|TRBD1|TRBJ1-3
TGTGCCAGCAGCCCACGATCCGGGACAGGGGAAGGAAACACCATATATTTT
CASSPRSGTGEGNTIYF
>-|TRBV2|TRBD2|TRBJ2-5
TGTGCCAGCACAAGGACTAGCGGGAGAGGAGAGACCCAGTACTTC
CASTRTSGRGETQYF
>many|TRBV10-2|-|TRBJ2-5
TGTGCCAGCAGTGATAGGGAGACCCAGTACTTC
CASSDRETQYF
>-|TRBV24-1|TRBD1|TRBJ1-1
TGTGCCACCAGACCCGGGACAGGTCAAGCTTTCTTT
CATRPGTGQAFF
>many|TRBV10-3|TRBD1|TRBJ2-5
TGTGCCATCAGGAAAGGACAGGGAGGAGAGACCCAGTACTTC
CAIRKGQGGETQYF
>-|TRBV5-1|TRBD1|TRBJ1-2
TGCGCCAGCCGGTTGGACCGGGACAGAAACTATGGCTACACCTTC
CASRLDRDRNYGYTF
>many|TRBV7-2|-|TRBJ1-5
TGTGCCAGCAGCCCTCAGACCAATGGGCCCCAGCATTTT
CASSPQTNGPQHF
>-|TRBV11-1|-|TRBJ2-7
TGTGCCATCGCGGACAGATTACTTGCTGAGCAGTACTTC
CAIADRLLAEQYF
>once|TRBV12-3/TRBV12-4|TRBD2|TRBJ2-2
TGTGCCAGCAGTTTTAGCGGGGGGCCTACCGGGGAGCCGTTTTTT
CASSFSGGPTGEPFF
>-|TRBV6-5|TRBD1|TRBJ1-5
TGTGCCAGCAGGCTAAGACAGGGAGTATTGAGCAATCAGCCCCAGCATTTT
CASRLRQGVLSNQPQHF
>-|TRBV6-2/TRBV6-3|-|TRBJ1-1
TGTGCCATCAGTTACGGACGGAACACTGAAGCTTTCTTT
CAISYGRNTEAFF
>many|TRBV2|-|TRBJ1-1
TGTGCCAGCATGGGGGGGCTTGATGAAGCTTTCTTT
CASMGGLDEAFF
>-|TRBV7-8|-|TRBJ1-1
TGTGCCAGCAGTACCCGGTCAATAAACACTGAAGCTTTCTTT
CASSTRSINTEAFF
>many|TRBV24-1|-|TRBJ1-2
TGTGCCACCAGTGACTCCAGACAGAACTATGGCTACACCTTC
CATSDSRQNYGYTF
>many|TRBV7-9|-|TRBJ2-5
TGTGCCAGCAGCTTATTCGGAGAGACCCAGTACTTC
CASSLFGETQYF
>-|TRBV7-2|-|TRBJ2-2
TGTGCCAGCAGCCAAGTGCGCGGGGATATCCGTGGAGCCGGGGAGCTGTTTTTT
CASSQVRGDIRGAGELFF
>once|TRBV24-1|-|TRBJ2-6
TGTGCCACCAGTGATCCAACCGGGGCCAACGTCCTGACTTTC
CATSDPTGANVLTF
>few|TRBV7-9|TRBD1|TRBJ2-6
TGTGCCAGCAGGAGACAGGGGGGGCCCTCTGGGGCCAACGTCCTGACTTTC
CASRRQGGPSGANVLTF